Following are 21 T cell receptor beta chains from one sample sequenced in a study of cytomegalovirus exposure and HLA in healthy donors. 13 Jbeta primers and 60 Vbeta primers were used for the PCR. Profiling relied on immunoSEQ multiplex PCR, and the TCRdb table lists in-frame clones only, not all of them. The data hold about 120,000 clones, with 70% to 85% observed a single time. The sequencing input was PBMCs. These TCRs come from a man younger than 30 in good health and CMV-seropositive.

V gene TRBV2 combines with J gene TRBJ1-5, with a weak D call TRBD1 (5 bases). CDR1 and CDR2 (germline): SNHLY, FYNNEI. Trimming took 2 bases from V and 1 from J, leaving 9 bases between them. The CDR3 length is 15 residues. This CDR3 reads CASSEQRGSNQPQHF. In DNA, the CDR3 is TGTGCCAGCAGTGAACAAAGGGGCAGCAATCAGCCCCAGCATTTT.

Here the CDR3 reads CASSGRPDRGSIDTQYF. CDR3 DNA: TGTGCCAGCAGCGGGAGACCAGACAGGGGGTCAATAGATACGCAGTATTTT. The V and J genes are TRBV9 and TRBJ2-3; 9 bases match TRBD1. Germline assignment: CDR1 SGDLS and CDR2 YYNGEE. V lost 3 bases to trimming and J lost 5 bases; unmatched junction nucleotides: 13. This CDR3 is 17 amino acids long.

This clone has just one count. The chain links TRBV15 to TRBJ2-1, with 7 bases lining up with TRBD1. Germline V lookup: CDR1 LNHNV, CDR2 YYDKDF (reference sequence). The J segment lost 10 bases and the V segment lost 5 bases, leaving 8 bases of the junction unmatched. The CDR3 has 13 amino acids. The CDR3 DNA is TGTGCCACCAGCGGCGACAGGGCTGGGGAGCAGTTCTTC. Translating gives CATSGDRAGEQFF.

The chain employs TRBV6-1 and TRBJ2-7; possible D gene TRBD1, 5 bases. There are 16 residues in the CDR3. CDR1 and CDR2 from the germline V gene are MNHNS and SASEGT. The V and J ends lost 3 bases and 3 bases respectively, with 18 bases between them. CDR3 coding DNA: TGTGCCAGCAGTGAGGGGTCCCAGGGAACAATCTACGAGCAGTACTTC. It codes for CASSEGSQGTIYEQYF.

This chain connects TRBV2 to TRBJ2-5; no reliable D call. The DNA end lines up better with TRBJ2-7; the J call may be wrong. The germline V gene encodes CDR1 SNHLY and CDR2 FYNNEI. This CDR3 has 14 amino acids. In DNA form, the CDR3 reads TGTGCCAGCAGTGAGCGGTATCTCTCCTACGAGCAGTACTTC. It specifies CASSERYLSYEQYF.

In its sample, this clone was seen once. V is TRBV9 and J is TRBJ2-7; 7 bases align to TRBD2. V trimming: 3 bases; J trimming: 3 bases; junction bases outside the gene matches: 3. This CDR3 spans 13 amino acids. The V gene's germline CDR1 is SGDLS and CDR2 YYNGEE. CDR3 in DNA: TGTGCCAGCAGCGCGGGACTAAACTACGAGCAGTACTTC. It encodes CASSAGLNYEQYF.

This chain links TRBV11-2 with TRBJ1-1; a weak D match, TRBD1 (5 bases). There are 14 residues in the CDR3. Germline lookup yields CDR1 SGHAT and CDR2 FQNNGV. The germline V and J ends were trimmed by 4 bases and 6 bases, with 15 bases remaining between them. In nucleotides, the CDR3 is TGTGCCAGCAGCTACGTAGACAGCACGTCTGAAGCTTTCTTT. As protein: CASSYVDSTSEAFF.

The V gene is TRBV13, the J gene TRBJ2-3; tentatively, D is TRBD2 (5 bases). The CDR3 is 14 amino acids. The V end lost 0 bases, the J end lost 5 bases, and 9 bases lay between the germline ends. The germline V gene has CDR1 PRHDT and CDR2 FYEKMQ (reference sequence). CDR3 region: CASSLGQSGDTQYF. CDR3 in DNA: TGTGCCAGCAGCTTAGGGCAGAGCGGAGATACGCAGTATTTT.

The V and J genes are TRBV2 and TRBJ2-5; no definite D call. The V end lost 1 base, the J end lost 6 bases, and 9 bases lay between the germline ends. The germline CDR1 and CDR2 sequences are SNHLY and FYNNEI. The CDR3 length is 13 residues. This CDR3 is CASSEGFGQTQYF. The CDR3 DNA reads as TGTGCCAGCAGTGAAGGGTTTGGGCAGACCCAGTACTTC.

This rearrangement joins TRBV13 to TRBJ1-2; TRBD1 matches 11 bases. The CDR3 has 15 residues. V lost 4 bases to trimming and J lost 3 bases; unmatched junction nucleotides: 4. The V gene's germline CDR1 is PRHDT and CDR2 FYEKMQ (reference sequence). Here the CDR3 reads CASSSDRGRHYGYTF. CDR3 coding DNA: TGTGCCAGCAGCTCGGACAGGGGGCGTCACTATGGCTACACCTTC.

The chain uses TRBV27 and TRBJ2-3, with D perhaps TRBD1 (5 bases). The CDR3 runs to 14 residues. Germline V gene lookup returns CDR1 MNHEY and CDR2 SMNVEV (reference sequence). V gave up 3 bases and J gave up 2 bases, with 9 bases separating them. CDR3 nucleotides: TGTGCCAGCAGTTTGACAGTTTCCACAGATACGCAGTATTTT. Its translation is CASSLTVSTDTQYF.

The chain links TRBV4-2 to TRBJ2-2; 9 nucleotides line up with TRBD1. V dropped 3 bases and J dropped 6; count of bases not matched to a gene: 11. The CDR3 spans 17 residues. Germline CDR1 LGHNA, CDR2 YNFKEQ. CDR3 amino acids: CASSQESGTGTAGELFF. CDR3 bases: TGTGCCAGCAGCCAGGAATCCGGGACAGGGACGGCCGGGGAGCTGTTTTTT.

This clone has only a few counts. The rearrangement links TRBV27 to TRBJ2-7; a possible D gene is TRBD2 (5 bases). Germline CDR1 reads MNHEY; CDR2 reads SMNVEV (reference sequence). This CDR3 comprises 15 residues. The ends were cut back, 5 bases at V and 4 bases at J, with 18 bases in the middle. In nucleotides, the CDR3 is TGTGCCAGCAGTCCCACAACGGGGTTTCTGTACGAGCAGTACTTC. It is translated as CASSPTTGFLYEQYF.

This clone was seen a handful of times. This chain joins TRBV6-5 and TRBJ2-7, with unresolved D. Germline values: CDR1 MNHEY, CDR2 SVGAGI. The CDR3 is made up of 16 amino acids. Trimming cost V 0 bases and J 1 base, with 13 bases left between them. The CDR3 region is CASSYSNSHASYEQYF. The CDR3 DNA reads as TGTGCCAGCAGTTACTCGAACAGCCACGCTTCCTACGAGCAGTACTTC.

The chain employs TRBV27 and TRBJ2-1; 14 bases fit TRBD2. Per the germline V gene, CDR1 is MNHEY and CDR2 is SMNVEV (reference sequence). The V segment lost 5 bases and the J segment 9 bases; nucleotides outside the gene matches: 12. This CDR3 has 17 amino acids. The CDR3 region is CASSLGLAGAFRREQFF. The CDR3 DNA follows: TGTGCCAGCAGTCTGGGACTAGCGGGAGCCTTTCGGCGTGAGCAGTTCTTC.

This clone turned up a few times. The chain has TRBV10-3 and TRBJ1-2; 7 nucleotides agree with TRBD1. J was trimmed by 2 bases and V by 3 bases; bases with no gene match: 3. Germline V gene lookup returns CDR1 ENHRY and CDR2 SYGVKD. The CDR3 loop spans 14 amino acids. CDR3 loop: CAISDPGQNYGYTF. The CDR3 DNA reads as TGTGCCATCAGTGACCCGGGACAGAACTATGGCTACACCTTC.

This clone was found a few times. The CDR3 spells CASSHGQGNSPLHF. The CDR3 DNA sequence: TGTGCCAGCAGTCACGGACAGGGAAATTCACCCCTCCACTTT. The chain recombines TRBV6-5 with TRBJ1-6; 8 bases map to TRBD1. The CDR3 spans 14 residues. V lost 5 bases to trimming and J lost 7 bases; unmatched junction nucleotides: 4. Germline loops: CDR1 MNHEY, CDR2 SVGAGI.

J is TRBJ1-5 and V is TRBV18, with D hard to call. V lost 6 bases and J lost 2, with 20 bases in between. CDR3 length: 17 amino acids. The germline gives CDR1 KGHSH, CDR2 LQKENI. The chain's CDR3 is CASSRERNLYGNQPQHF. The CDR3 DNA sequence: TGTGCCAGCTCCCGGGAGCGGAACTTATATGGCAATCAGCCCCAGCATTTT.

The gene calls are TRBV5-5 and TRBJ1-1; D is uncertain. V was clipped by 0 bases and J by 1 base, with 7 bases between them. CDR1 is SGHKS and CDR2 is YYEKEE in the germline V gene (reference sequence). The CDR3 extends over 14 amino acids. The chain's CDR3 is CASSLVTGNTEAFF. In nucleotides, the CDR3 is TGTGCCAGCAGCTTGGTCACTGGGAACACTGAAGCTTTCTTT. The full variable domain, completed using reference TRBV5-5 and TRBJ1-1, is DAGVTQSPTHLIKTRGQQVTLRCSPISGHKSVSWYQQVLGQGPQFIFQYYEKEERGRGNFPDRFSARQFPNYSSELNVNALLLGDSALYLCASSLVTGNTEAFFGQGTRLTVV.

The chain combines TRBV30 with TRBJ1-2; perhaps TRBD1 as D (6 bases). V was cut by 0 bases and J by 7 bases, with 12 bases left in between. CDR3 length: 13 residues. Germline V lookup: CDR1 GTSNPN, CDR2 SVGIG (reference sequence). CDR3 coding DNA: TGTGCCTGGAGTGTGCAGGGGACGGGTGGCTACACCTTC. This encodes CAWSVQGTGGYTF.

This chain links TRBV30 with TRBJ2-1; D might be TRBD2 (6 bases). Germline CDR1 reads GTSNPN; CDR2 reads SVGIG (reference sequence). This CDR3 spans 16 amino acids. Deletions cut 0 bases from V and 6 bases from J, with 18 bases between. CDR3 in DNA: TGTGCCTGGAGTGTACGGGCCGGGAGTCCGGGCAATGAGCAGTTCTTC. It specifies CAWSVRAGSPGNEQFF.